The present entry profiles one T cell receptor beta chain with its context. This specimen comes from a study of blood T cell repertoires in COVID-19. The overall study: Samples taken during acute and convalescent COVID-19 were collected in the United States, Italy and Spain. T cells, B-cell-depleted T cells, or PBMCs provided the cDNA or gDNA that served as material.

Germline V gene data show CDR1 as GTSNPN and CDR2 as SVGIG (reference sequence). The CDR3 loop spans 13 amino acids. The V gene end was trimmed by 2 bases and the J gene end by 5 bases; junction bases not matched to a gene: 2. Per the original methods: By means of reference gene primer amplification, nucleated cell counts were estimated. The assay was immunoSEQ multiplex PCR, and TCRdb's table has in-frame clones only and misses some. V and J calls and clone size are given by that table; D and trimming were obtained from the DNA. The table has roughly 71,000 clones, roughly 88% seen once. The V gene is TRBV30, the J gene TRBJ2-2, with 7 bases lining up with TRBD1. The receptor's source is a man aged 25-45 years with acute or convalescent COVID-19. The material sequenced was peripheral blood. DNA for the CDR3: TGTGCCTGGAGTATACAGGGGACCGGGGAGCTGTTTTTT. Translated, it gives CAWSIQGTGELFF.